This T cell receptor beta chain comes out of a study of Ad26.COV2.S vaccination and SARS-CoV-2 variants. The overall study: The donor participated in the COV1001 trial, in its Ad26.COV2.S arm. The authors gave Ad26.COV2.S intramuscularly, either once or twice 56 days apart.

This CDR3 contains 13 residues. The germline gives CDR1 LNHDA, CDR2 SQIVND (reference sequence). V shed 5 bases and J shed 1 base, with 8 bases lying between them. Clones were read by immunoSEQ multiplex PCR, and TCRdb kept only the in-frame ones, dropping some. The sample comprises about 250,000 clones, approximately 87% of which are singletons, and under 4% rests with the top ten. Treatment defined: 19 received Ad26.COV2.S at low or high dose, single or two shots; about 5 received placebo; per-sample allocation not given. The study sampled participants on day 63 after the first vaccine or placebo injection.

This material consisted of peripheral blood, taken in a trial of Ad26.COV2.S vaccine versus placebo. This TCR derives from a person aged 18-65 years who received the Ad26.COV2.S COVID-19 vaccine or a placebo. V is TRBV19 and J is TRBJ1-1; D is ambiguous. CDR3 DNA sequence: TGTGCCAGTAGTGCGATAGAGAACACTGAAGCTTTCTTT. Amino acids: CASSAIENTEAFF.